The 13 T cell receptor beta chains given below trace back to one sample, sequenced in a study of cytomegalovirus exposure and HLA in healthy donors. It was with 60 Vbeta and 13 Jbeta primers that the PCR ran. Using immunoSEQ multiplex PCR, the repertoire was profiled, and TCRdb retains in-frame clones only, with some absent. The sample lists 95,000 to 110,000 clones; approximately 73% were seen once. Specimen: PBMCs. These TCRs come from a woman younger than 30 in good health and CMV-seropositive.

The CDR3 sequence is CASSIPTGEQETQYF. The CDR3 DNA follows: TGTGCCAGCAGCATTCCGACAGGGGAGCAAGAGACCCAGTACTTC. V gene TRBV21-1 combines with J gene TRBJ2-5; the D segment call TRBD1 is taken from the table without a DNA check. TRBV21-1 is an annotated pseudogene. This CDR3 has 15 residues.

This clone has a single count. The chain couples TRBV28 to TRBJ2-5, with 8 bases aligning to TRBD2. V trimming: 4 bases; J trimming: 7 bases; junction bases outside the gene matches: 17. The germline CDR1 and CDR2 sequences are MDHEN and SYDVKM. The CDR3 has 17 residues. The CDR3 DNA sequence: TGTGCCAGCAGTTCCCTCAGCGGGAGCCAACCTAGAGGGACCCAGTACTTC. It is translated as CASSSLSGSQPRGTQYF.

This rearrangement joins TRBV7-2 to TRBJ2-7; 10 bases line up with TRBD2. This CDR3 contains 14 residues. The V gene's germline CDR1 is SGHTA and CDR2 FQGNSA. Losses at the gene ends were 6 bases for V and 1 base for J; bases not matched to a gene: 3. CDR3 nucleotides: TGTGCCAGCAGAAATAGCGGGGGGTCCTACGAGCAGTACTTC. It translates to CASRNSGGSYEQYF.

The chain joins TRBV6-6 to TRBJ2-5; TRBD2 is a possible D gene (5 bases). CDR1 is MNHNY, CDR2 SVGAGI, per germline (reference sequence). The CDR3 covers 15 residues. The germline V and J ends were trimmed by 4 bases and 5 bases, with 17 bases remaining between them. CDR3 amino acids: CASSFSTGSWETQYF. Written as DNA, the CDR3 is TGTGCCAGCAGTTTCTCCACGGGGTCTTGGGAGACCCAGTACTTC.

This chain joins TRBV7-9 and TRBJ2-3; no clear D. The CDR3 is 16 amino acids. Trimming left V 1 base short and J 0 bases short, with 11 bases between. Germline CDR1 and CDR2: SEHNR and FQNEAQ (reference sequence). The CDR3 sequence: CASSLVGLISTDTQYF. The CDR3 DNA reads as TGTGCCAGCAGCTTAGTGGGCCTAATTAGCACAGATACGCAGTATTTT.

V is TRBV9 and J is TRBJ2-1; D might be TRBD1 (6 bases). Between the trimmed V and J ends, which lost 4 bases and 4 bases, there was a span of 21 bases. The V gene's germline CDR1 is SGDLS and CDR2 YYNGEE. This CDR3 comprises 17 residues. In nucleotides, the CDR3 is TGTGCCAGCAGCTCCCCGCATGAGGGGGACGGATACAATGAGCAGTTCTTC. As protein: CASSSPHEGDGYNEQFF.

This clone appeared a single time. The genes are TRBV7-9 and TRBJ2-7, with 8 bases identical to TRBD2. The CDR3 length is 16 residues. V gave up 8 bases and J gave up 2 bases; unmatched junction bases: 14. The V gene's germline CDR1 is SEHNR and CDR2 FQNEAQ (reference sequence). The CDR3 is CASAPGGQVNTYEQYF. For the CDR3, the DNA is TGTGCCAGCGCTCCGGGAGGGCAGGTGAACACCTACGAGCAGTACTTC.

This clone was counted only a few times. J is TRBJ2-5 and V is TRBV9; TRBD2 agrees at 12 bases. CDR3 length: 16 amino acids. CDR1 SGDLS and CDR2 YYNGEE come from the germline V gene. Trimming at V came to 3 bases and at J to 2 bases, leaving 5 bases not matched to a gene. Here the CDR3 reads CASSASGLAGQETQYF. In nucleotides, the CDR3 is TGTGCCAGCAGCGCCAGTGGACTAGCGGGGCAAGAGACCCAGTACTTC.

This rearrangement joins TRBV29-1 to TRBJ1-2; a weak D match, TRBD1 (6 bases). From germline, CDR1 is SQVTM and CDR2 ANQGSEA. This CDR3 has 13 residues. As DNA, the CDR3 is TGCACGTCTTCCGAAACAGGGAGCTATGGCTACACCTTC. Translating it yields CTSSETGSYGYTF.

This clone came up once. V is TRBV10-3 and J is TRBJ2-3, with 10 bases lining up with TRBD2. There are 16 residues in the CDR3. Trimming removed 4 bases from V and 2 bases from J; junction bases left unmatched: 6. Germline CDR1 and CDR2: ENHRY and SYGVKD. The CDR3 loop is CAISAIAGGPTDTQYF. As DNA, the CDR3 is TGTGCCATCAGTGCAATAGCGGGAGGACCCACAGATACGCAGTATTTT.

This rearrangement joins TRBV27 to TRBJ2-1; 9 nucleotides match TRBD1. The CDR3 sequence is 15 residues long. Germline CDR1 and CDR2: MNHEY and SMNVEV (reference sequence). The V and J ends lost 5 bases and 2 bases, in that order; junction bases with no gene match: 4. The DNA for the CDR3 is TGTGCCAGCAGTCCCGGGACAGGGACCTACAATGAGCAGTTCTTC. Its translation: CASSPGTGTYNEQFF.

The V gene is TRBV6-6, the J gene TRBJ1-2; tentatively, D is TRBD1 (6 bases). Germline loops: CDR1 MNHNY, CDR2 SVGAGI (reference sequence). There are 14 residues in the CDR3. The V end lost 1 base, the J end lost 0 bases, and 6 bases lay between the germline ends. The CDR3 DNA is TGTGCCAGCAGTTACTGGACAGCTAACTATGGCTACACCTTC. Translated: CASSYWTANYGYTF.

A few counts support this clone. CDR3 nucleotides: TGTGCCAGCAGTCAATGGGGCGCAACTAATGAAAAACTGTTTTTT. Residues: CASSQWGATNEKLFF. The genes are TRBV27 and TRBJ1-4; D possibly corresponds to TRBD1 (5 bases). CDR3 length: 15 amino acids. V was pared by 5 bases and J by 0 bases, with 10 bases between. In germline, CDR1 is MNHEY, CDR2 SMNVEV (reference sequence).